Listed here are 27 T cell receptor beta chains from one sample, sequenced in a study of T cell responses to AZD1222 COVID-19 vaccine. Clones were read by immunoSEQ multiplex PCR, and TCRdb kept only the in-frame ones, dropping some. The sample yields about 90,000 clones, approximately 86% seen once. The sample consisted of peripheral blood, taken on day 0 of AZD1222 vaccination. The receptors were sampled from an adult in good health.

This sequence joins TRBV7-8 and TRBJ2-7; no definite D call. CDR1 and CDR2 (germline): SGHVS, FQNEAQ. The CDR3 is 13 amino acids. Trimming removed 2 bases from V and 6 bases from J, with 11 bases in between. The CDR3 loop reads CASSLHWQAEQYF. Here the CDR3 DNA reads TGTGCCAGCAGCTTACATTGGCAGGCCGAGCAGTACTTC.

This rearrangement joins TRBV2 to TRBJ1-2, with D unresolved. Germline values: CDR1 SNHLY, CDR2 FYNNEI. The V end was cut by 2 bases, the J end by 8 bases, with 18 bases between. The CDR3 extends over 15 amino acids. The CDR3 bases are TGTGCCAGCAGTGAATTGGGCAGCGGAGGCGGGGGCTACACCTTC. Its protein product is CASSELGSGGGGYTF.

The chain combines TRBV2 with TRBJ1-5, with TRBD1 matching over 9 bases. Germline CDR1 reads SNHLY; CDR2 reads FYNNEI. The CDR3 covers 15 residues. The ends lost 6 bases at V and 2 bases at J; junction bases unmatched: 5. CDR3 nucleotide sequence: TGTGCCAGCAGCGCGGACAGGGGTGGCAATCAGCCCCAGCATTTT. This translates into CASSADRGGNQPQHF.

The chain has TRBV5-1 and TRBJ2-7; 9 nucleotides match TRBD1. Germline assignment: CDR1 SGHRS and CDR2 YFSETQ. There are 15 residues in the CDR3. V lost 3 bases and J lost 3; bases outside the gene matches: 7. The CDR3 DNA reads TGCGCCAGCAGCTCGATACAGGGGGCATTCTACGAGCAGTACTTC. It encodes CASSSIQGAFYEQYF. Drawing the rest from reference TRBV5-1 and TRBJ2-7, the complete variable domain is KAGVTQTPRYLIKTRGQQVTLSCSPISGHRSVSWYQQTPGQGLQFLFEYFSETQRNKGNFPGRFSGRQFSNSRSEMNVSTLELGDSALYLCASSSIQGAFYEQYFGPGTRLTVT.

V is TRBV6-5 and J is TRBJ1-4; D remains unclear. CDR3 size: 15 residues. Germline values: CDR1 MNHEY, CDR2 SVGAGI. The V and J ends lost 2 bases and 2 bases respectively, with 9 bases between them. The CDR3 DNA follows: TGTGCCAGCAGTTACGGGGATAGGACTAATGAAAAACTGTTTTTT. Encoded protein: CASSYGDRTNEKLFF.

Worth noting for this clone: This could be a read error, since a much larger clone is one nucleotide away. The rearrangement joins TRBV28 to TRBJ2-7, with 10 bases that match TRBD1. CDR3 length: 17 amino acids. Germline lookup yields CDR1 MDHEN and CDR2 SYDVKM. CDR3: CASSPPRRTGGSYKQYF. The CDR3 DNA follows: TGTGCCAGCAGTCCCCCCCGGCGGACAGGGGGGTCCTACAAGCAGTACTTC. The entire variable domain, with the rest obtained from reference TRBV28 and TRBJ2-7, is as follows: DVKVTQSSRYLVKRTGEKVFLECVQDMDHENMFWYRQDPGLGLRLIYFSYDVKMKEKGDIPEGYSVSREKKERFSLILESASTNQTSMYLCASSPPRRTGGSYKQYFGPGTRLTVT.

The V and J genes are TRBV9 and TRBJ1-3, with D hard to call. The germline CDR1 and CDR2 sequences are SGDLS and YYNGEE. V lost 0 bases to trimming and J lost 10 bases, with 14 bases between them. The length of the CDR3 is 14 residues. CDR3 sequence reads: CASSVDGGSRTIYF. In DNA, the CDR3 is TGTGCCAGCAGCGTAGACGGCGGATCCCGGACCATATATTTT.

This clone was detected only a few times. This same CDR3 is encoded by further DNA sequences in the sample. The chain recombines TRBV24-1 with TRBJ1-4; D gene uncertain. Germline V CDR1 and CDR2: KGHDR, SFDVKD. V was cut by 4 bases and J by 3 bases, with 5 bases left in between. This CDR3 contains 13 residues. This CDR3 reads CATSEGSNEKLFF. The CDR3 coding sequence is TGTGCCACCAGTGAAGGTTCTAATGAAAAACTGTTTTTT.

This chain links TRBV11-1 with TRBJ1-2, with a weak D call TRBD1 (5 bases). CDR3 size: 15 residues. Germline V lookup: CDR1 SGHAT, CDR2 FQDESV (reference sequence). Trimming took off 5 bases at V and 8 bases at J, with 21 bases between the two ends. Here the CDR3 reads CASSPAGQAPRGYTF. The CDR3 DNA is TGTGCCAGCAGCCCAGCAGGGCAGGCCCCGAGGGGCTACACCTTC.

The chain is built from TRBV4-1 and TRBJ1-1; TRBD1 might be the D (5 bases). The CDR3 has 16 amino acids. Germline CDR1 MGHRA, CDR2 YSYEKL. V was pared by 0 bases and J by 1 base, with 12 bases between. The CDR3 nucleotides are TGCGCCAGCAGCCAAGAACCCGGGACCGAGAACACTGAAGCTTTCTTT. Protein sequence: CASSQEPGTENTEAFF.

The chain joins TRBV4-2 to TRBJ2-7; D call uncertain. This CDR3 has 17 residues. CDR1 and CDR2 (germline): LGHNA, YNFKEQ. V was pared by 0 bases and J by 4 bases, with 19 bases between. The CDR3 DNA follows: TGTGCCAGCAGCCAAGACCTCGGGCAGTCTTCCTCGTACGAGCAGTACTTC. Its translation: CASSQDLGQSSSYEQYF.

The chain couples TRBV10-3 to TRBJ2-2; D is ambiguous. Per germline, CDR1 ENHRY and CDR2 SYGVKD. Trimming took off 7 bases at V and 0 bases at J, with 9 bases between the two ends. CDR3 size: 14 residues. CDR3 amino acids: CAITRTANTGELFF. The CDR3 DNA reads TGTGCCATCACCAGGACCGCGAACACCGGGGAGCTGTTTTTT.

V gene TRBV7-3 combines with J gene TRBJ2-2; 10 bases line up with TRBD1. This CDR3 spans 15 amino acids. V was pared by 6 bases and J by 6 bases, with 7 bases of the junction left unmatched. Per germline, CDR1 SGHTA and CDR2 FQGTGA. The CDR3 region is CASSKRQGASGELFF. The CDR3 nucleotides are TGTGCCAGCAGTAAAAGACAGGGGGCTTCCGGGGAGCTGTTTTTT. Complete variable domain (other parts from reference TRBV7-3 and TRBJ2-2): GAGVSQTPSNKVTEKGKYVELRCDPISGHTALYWYRQSLGQGPEFLIYFQGTGAADDSGLPNDRFFAVRPEGSVSTLKIQRTERGDSAVYLCASSKRQGASGELFFGEGSRLTVL.

The chain is built from TRBV21-1 and TRBJ2-1; the D call in the table, TRBD2, was not verified against the DNA. TRBV21-1 is described as a pseudogene. This CDR3 has 14 amino acids. The CDR3 DNA follows: TGTGCCAGCAGCAAAGTTCGGGGGAGAAGTGAGCAGTTCTTC. Encoded protein: CASSKVRGRSEQFF.

This chain uses TRBV19 with TRBJ1-5; D might be TRBD1 (5 bases). Deletions cut 6 bases from V and 1 base from J, with 10 bases between. The germline V gene has CDR1 LNHDA and CDR2 SQIVND (reference sequence). The CDR3 has 14 amino acids. The CDR3 coding sequence is TGTGCCAGTAGATGGGGCCGGAGCAATCAGCCCCAGCATTTT. Its translation: CASRWGRSNQPQHF.

The chain is built from TRBV19 and TRBJ1-6; possibly TRBD1 for D (6 bases). CDR3 length: 18 amino acids. Germline CDR1 and CDR2: LNHDA and SQIVND (reference sequence). V gave up 3 bases and J gave up 7 bases, with 22 bases separating them. CDR3 bases: TGTGCCAGTAGTATGTTTGGGAGCGGCAGGGGTACGAATTCACCCCTCCACTTT. Protein sequence: CASSMFGSGRGTNSPLHF.

This clone turned up a few times. The J gene is TRBJ2-1, the V gene TRBV18, with 7 bases lining up with TRBD2. This CDR3 is 13 amino acids long. Germline CDR1 and CDR2: KGHSH and LQKENI. With 1 base clipped from V and 10 bases from J, the junction kept 4 bases outside the gene matches. CDR3 nucleotide sequence: TGTGCCAGCTCACCACTAACGGGAGGCGAGCAGTTCTTC. This encodes CASSPLTGGEQFF.

In its sample, this clone was seen a few times. The rearrangement joins TRBV10-1 to TRBJ2-7; 9 bases are shared with TRBD2. This CDR3 has 15 amino acids. The J segment lost 6 bases and the V segment lost 2 bases, leaving 8 bases of the junction unmatched. CDR1 is WNHNN and CDR2 is SYGVQD in the germline V gene (reference sequence). DNA of the CDR3: TGCGCCAGCAGTGAGACGGGACTAGCATCACCCGAGCAGTACTTC. Protein product: CASSETGLASPEQYF.

The chain has TRBV5-1 and TRBJ1-1; TRBD1 might be the D (6 bases). CDR1 is SGHRS, CDR2 YFSETQ, per germline. The germline V and J ends were trimmed by 0 bases and 5 bases, with 14 bases remaining between them. There are 15 residues in the CDR3. The CDR3 here is CASSLEGGSLTEAFF. The CDR3 DNA reads as TGCGCCAGCAGCTTGGAGGGGGGATCGTTGACTGAAGCTTTCTTT.

V gene TRBV9 combines with J gene TRBJ2-1; tentative D call: TRBD2 (5 bases). The germline CDR1 and CDR2 sequences are SGDLS and YYNGEE. CDR3 length equals 16 residues. The V end was cut by 1 base, the J end by 10 bases, with 21 bases between. CDR3 sequence: CASSVSVGPRGMEQFF. CDR3 DNA sequence: TGTGCCAGCAGCGTATCCGTAGGCCCCCGGGGTATGGAGCAGTTCTTC.

V usage is TRBV14 and J usage is TRBJ2-2, with 10 bases identical to TRBD2. This CDR3 region has 16 residues. Germline CDR1 and CDR2: SGHDN and FVKESK. J lost 6 bases, V lost 1 base, and 5 bases had no gene match. CDR3 in amino acids: CASSQVAGGWSGELFF. The CDR3 DNA reads TGTGCCAGCAGCCAAGTAGCGGGAGGATGGTCCGGGGAGCTGTTTTTT.

The chain recombines TRBV3-1 (or the pseudogene TRBV3-2) with TRBJ1-1; no firm D call. Trimming pared 0 bases from V and 7 bases from J, leaving 12 bases between. This CDR3 has 14 residues. Looked up from germline, CDR1 is LGHDT and CDR2 is YNNKEL (reference sequence). This chain's CDR3 is CASSQDTASGEAFF. CDR3 sequence (DNA): TGTGCCAGCAGCCAAGATACGGCGTCGGGTGAAGCTTTCTTT.

The chain combines TRBV9 with TRBJ2-7; no firm D call. Trimming took 4 bases from V and 0 from J, leaving 14 bases between them. The CDR3 extends over 15 amino acids. Germline assignment: CDR1 SGDLS and CDR2 YYNGEE. CDR3 protein: CASSPNERSSYEQYF. DNA of the CDR3: TGTGCCAGCAGCCCAAACGAACGGAGCTCCTACGAGCAGTACTTC.

The chain's CDR3 is CASSRRTGVETQYF. CDR3 in DNA: TGTGCCAGCTCCCGCCGGACAGGGGTGGAGACCCAGTACTTC. The chain combines TRBV7-2 with TRBJ2-5; TRBD1 matches 9 bases. Germline V gene lookup returns CDR1 SGHTA and CDR2 FQGNSA. CDR3 length: 14 residues. The junction had 9 bases not matched to a gene; V was cut back by 8 bases and J by 5 bases.

The gene calls are TRBV11-3 and TRBJ2-2; TRBD1 might be the D (5 bases). Trimming removed 5 bases at V and 5 bases at J, with 15 bases between. The CDR3 runs to 15 residues. Looked up from germline, CDR1 is SGHNT and CDR2 is YENEEA. The CDR3 DNA reads TGTGCCAGCAGCCATTCTGGGGCCAATACCGGGGAGCTGTTTTTT. This gives the protein CASSHSGANTGELFF.

The chain couples TRBV6-1 to TRBJ2-1; tentatively, D is TRBD1 (5 bases). The CDR3 is 14 amino acids. Trimming stripped 1 base from V and 5 bases from J, with 9 bases between. CDR1 and CDR2 (germline): MNHNS, SASEGT. The CDR3 loop reads CASSEGRVDNEQFF. In nucleotides, the CDR3 is TGTGCCAGCAGTGAAGGCAGGGTCGACAATGAGCAGTTCTTC.

V usage is TRBV6-2 or TRBV6-3 and J usage is TRBJ1-2; perhaps TRBD1 as D (5 bases). The germline gives CDR1 MNHEY, CDR2 SVGEGT. The CDR3 contains 14 residues. V was shortened by 0 bases and J by 8 bases, with 13 bases between the two germline ends. The CDR3 DNA follows: TGTGCCAGCAGTTACTCGCCGGAGGGGAACGGCTACACCTTC. Encoded protein: CASSYSPEGNGYTF.